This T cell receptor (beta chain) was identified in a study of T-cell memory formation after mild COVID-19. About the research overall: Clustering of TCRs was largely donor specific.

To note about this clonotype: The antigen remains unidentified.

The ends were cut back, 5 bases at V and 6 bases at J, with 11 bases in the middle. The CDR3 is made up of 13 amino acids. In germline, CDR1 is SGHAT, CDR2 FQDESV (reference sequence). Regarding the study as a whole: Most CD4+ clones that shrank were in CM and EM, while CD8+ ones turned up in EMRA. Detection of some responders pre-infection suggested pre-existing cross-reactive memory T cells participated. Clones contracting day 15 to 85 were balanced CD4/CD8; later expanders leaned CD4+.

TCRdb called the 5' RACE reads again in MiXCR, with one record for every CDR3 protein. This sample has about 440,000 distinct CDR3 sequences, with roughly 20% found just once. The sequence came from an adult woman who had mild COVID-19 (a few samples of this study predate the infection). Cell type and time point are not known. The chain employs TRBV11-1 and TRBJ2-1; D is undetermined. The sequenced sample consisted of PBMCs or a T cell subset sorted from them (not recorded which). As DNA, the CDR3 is TGTGCCAGCAGCACTTCGTGGGGCAATGAGCAGTTCTTC. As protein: CASSTSWGNEQFF.